What follows describes a single TCR beta chain. This table comes from immunoSEQ multiplex PCR, and its TCRdb copy is limited to in-frame clones, with some not included. The repertoire holds 55,000 to 90,000 clones, about 88% seen once, with 3.9% in the top ten. V lost 3 bases to trimming and J lost 5 bases, with 6 bases between them. Germline CDR1 and CDR2: SGHRS and YFSETQ. The CDR3 has 12 amino acids. This specimen belongs to a study of blood T cell repertoires in COVID-19. Study background: Sources were T cells, B-cell-depleted T cells, or PBMCs; the material itself was cDNA or gDNA.

J is TRBJ2-1 and V is TRBV5-1; D may be TRBD2 (6 bases). The clonotype was recovered from a man in his sixties or seventies with active COVID-19. The specimen was peripheral blood. This CDR3 is CASSWGDNEQFF. The CDR3, as DNA: TGCGCCAGCAGCTGGGGGGACAATGAGCAGTTCTTC.